This passage covers 29 T cell receptor beta chains from one sample sequenced in a study of immune cell composition in non-small cell lung cancer. Data came from immunoSEQ multiplex PCR; TCRdb stores just in-frame clones and leaves some out. The data contain 2,500 to 3,000 clones, around 80% of them singletons. Sequenced: lung tumor tissue. The receptors derive from a human donor with non-small cell lung cancer.

Here the CDR3 DNA reads TGTGCCAGCAGTTACGGACTCTCTGGAAACACCATATATTTT. Translated: CASSYGLSGNTIYF. The chain has TRBV6-5 and TRBJ1-3; D gene uncertain. The CDR3 loop spans 14 amino acids. V dropped 2 bases and J dropped 0 bases, with 5 bases sitting between them. Germline lookup yields CDR1 MNHEY and CDR2 SVGAGI.

The J gene is TRBJ2-3, the V gene TRBV5-1; 10 bases match TRBD1. With 6 bases clipped from V and 3 bases from J, the junction kept 4 bases outside the gene matches. Germline-derived CDR1 and CDR2 are SGHRS and YFSETQ. This CDR3 has 14 residues. CDR3 DNA: TGCGCCAGCAAAAGACAGGGGGCAACAGATACGCAGTATTTT. Translation gives CASKRQGATDTQYF.

The chain uses TRBV6-6 and TRBJ1-2, with D possibly matching TRBD1 (5 bases). Looked up from germline, CDR1 is MNHNY and CDR2 is SVGAGI (reference sequence). V lost 7 bases and J lost 6, with 21 bases in between. The CDR3 is 15 residues long. CDR3 loop: CASKWRKGVEDGYTF. The DNA for the CDR3 is TGTGCCAGCAAGTGGAGAAAAGGGGTTGAGGATGGCTACACCTTC.

J is TRBJ1-5 and V is TRBV19; 9 bases line up with TRBD1. V lost 5 bases and J lost 4; bases outside the gene matches: 6. CDR1 and CDR2 from the germline V gene are LNHDA and SQIVND (reference sequence). This CDR3 has 15 amino acids. CDR3 in amino acids: CASSPDRGTNQPQHF. CDR3 bases: TGTGCCAGTAGTCCGGACAGGGGCACGAATCAGCCCCAGCATTTT. Combining the CDR3 with reference TRBV19 and TRBJ1-5 gives the whole variable domain DGGITQSPKYLFRKEGQNVTLSCEQNLNHDAMYWYRQDPGQGLRLIYYSQIVNDFQKGDIAEGYSVSREKKESFPLTVTSAQKNPTAFYLCASSPDRGTNQPQHFGDGTRLSIL.

This clone was seen once. The V gene is TRBV29-1, the J gene TRBJ1-1; D gene uncertain. Deletions cut 8 bases from V and 5 bases from J, with 27 bases between. This CDR3 has 16 residues. Germline lookup yields CDR1 SQVTM and CDR2 ANQGSEA. The DNA for the CDR3 is TGCAGCTCCTTCTCATGTTACTTCGAGCGATGGACTGAAGCTTTCTTT. Its protein is CSSFSCYFERWTEAFF.

A word on this clone: The sample contains more than one DNA sequence encoding this CDR3. V usage is TRBV4-2 and J usage is TRBJ1-2; maybe TRBD1 (5 bases). CDR3 length equals 15 residues. CDR1 LGHNA and CDR2 YNFKEQ come from the germline V gene. Trimming removed 0 bases at V and 6 bases at J, with 14 bases between. The CDR3 coding sequence is TGTGCCAGCAGCCAAGATGGGGGAGGGTTGAATGGCTACACCTTC. Translation: CASSQDGGGLNGYTF.

This chain joins TRBV15 and TRBJ2-7; D may be TRBD1 (5 bases). This CDR3 has 14 residues. The ends were cut back, 1 base at V and 6 bases at J, with 13 bases in the middle. CDR1 is LNHNV and CDR2 is YYDKDF in the germline V gene (reference sequence). DNA of the CDR3: TGTGCCACCAGCAGAGGGGGCCCACCCAGCGAGCAGTACTTC. The encoded protein is CATSRGGPPSEQYF.

The V and J genes are TRBV5-1 and TRBJ1-1, with TRBD1 identical over 7 bases. Germline trimming cut 4 bases from V and 1 base from J; bases unmatched to any gene: 4. The germline CDR1 and CDR2 sequences are SGHRS and YFSETQ. The CDR3 consists of 14 residues. The CDR3 region has the DNA TGCGCCAGCAGCCCTACAGGGGAGAACACTGAAGCTTTCTTT. Its protein product is CASSPTGENTEAFF.

The rearrangement joins TRBV27 to TRBJ2-2, with 10 bases lining up with TRBD1. Looked up from germline, CDR1 is MNHEY and CDR2 is SMNVEV (reference sequence). This CDR3 has 14 residues. With 6 bases clipped from V and 6 bases from J, the junction kept 4 bases outside the gene matches. CDR3 DNA: TGTGCCAGCAGGGACAGGGGGTTTGCCGGGGAGCTGTTTTTT. Encoded protein: CASRDRGFAGELFF.

The chain carries TRBV30 and TRBJ2-5; D is unclear. Trimming left V 2 bases short and J 7 bases short, with 11 bases between. The CDR3 has 12 amino acids. Germline CDR1 is GTSNPN and CDR2 is SVGIG (reference sequence). CDR3 amino acids: CAWSFTRWTQYF. The CDR3 DNA reads TGTGCCTGGAGTTTCACTCGGTGGACCCAGTACTTC.

The chain joins TRBV6-6 to TRBJ2-2; D not resolved. V lost 10 bases, J lost 7 bases, and 13 bases lay in between. The CDR3 consists of 12 residues. Germline V lookup: CDR1 MNHNY, CDR2 SVGAGI (reference sequence). The CDR3 loop is CATKGVDGELFF. For the CDR3, the DNA is TGTGCCACCAAAGGAGTGGACGGGGAGCTGTTTTTT.

The rearrangement links TRBV5-1 to TRBJ2-1; the D is unclear. Trimming took off 0 bases at V and 6 bases at J, with 10 bases between the two ends. The CDR3 totals 14 residues. Germline CDR1 is SGHRS and CDR2 is YFSETQ. The CDR3, as DNA: TGCGCCAGCAGCTTGGTAGCCAGCGCCAATGAGCAGTTCTTC. Amino acids: CASSLVASANEQFF.

In this sample, this clone turned up once. The rearrangement links TRBV19 to TRBJ2-2, with D possibly TRBD1 on 5 matching bases. Germline V gene data show CDR1 as LNHDA and CDR2 as SQIVND (reference sequence). This CDR3 contains 14 residues. The V end was cut by 8 bases, the J end by 5 bases, with 15 bases between. The DNA of the CDR3 is TGTGCCAGTCTCAGGCAGGGAAGAACCGGGGAGCTGTTTTTT. Translated, it gives CASLRQGRTGELFF.

This clone was counted only a few times. This chain uses TRBV7-5 with TRBJ1-2; the D call TRBD1 from the table was never checked on the DNA. TRBV7-5 is reported as a pseudogene. This CDR3 is 14 amino acids long. CDR3 region: CASSLGDTFYGYTF. The CDR3 bases are TGTGCCAGCAGCTTAGGGGACACGTTCTATGGCTACACCTTC.

The rearrangement links TRBV5-1 to TRBJ2-7, with 12 bases aligning to TRBD1. With V trimmed by 5 bases and J by 7 bases, 10 bases remained unmatched. Germline V gene lookup returns CDR1 SGHRS and CDR2 YFSETQ. This CDR3 has 15 amino acids. CDR3 sequence (DNA): TGCGCCAGCAGTGGTTGGGGACAGGGGGCGGATGAGCAGTACTTC. This gives the protein CASSGWGQGADEQYF.

This clone was observed a few times. This chain's CDR3 is CASSQHLRGLQYF. DNA for the CDR3: TGTGCCAGCAGCCAACACCTGAGGGGGCTTCAGTACTTC. The chain employs TRBV11-2 and TRBJ2-4; 7 bases fit TRBD1. V dropped 5 bases and J dropped 11; count of bases not matched to a gene: 9. This CDR3 is built from 13 residues. The germline gives CDR1 SGHAT, CDR2 FQNNGV.

This chain links TRBV6-1 with TRBJ2-5, with TRBD2 matching 8 bases. Trimming at V came to 4 bases and at J to 1 base, leaving 8 bases not matched to a gene. This CDR3 is 16 amino acids long. Germline CDR1 is MNHNS and CDR2 is SASEGT. DNA for the CDR3: TGTGCCAGCAGTGGGGGACTAGTGGGTCCCCAAGAGACCCAGTACTTC. It encodes CASSGGLVGPQETQYF.

The V and J genes are TRBV2 and TRBJ2-2; 13 bases fit TRBD2. Germline V CDR1 and CDR2: SNHLY, FYNNEI. With 5 bases clipped from V and 3 bases from J, the junction kept 3 bases outside the gene matches. This CDR3 has 16 amino acids. CDR3 sequence (DNA): TGTGCCAGCAGTCCGGGACTAGCGGGATACACCGGGGAGCTGTTTTTT. Translating it yields CASSPGLAGYTGELFF.

The chain joins TRBV29-1 to TRBJ2-7, with D perhaps TRBD2 (5 bases). V gave up 4 bases and J gave up 0 bases, with 10 bases separating them. Germline values: CDR1 SQVTM, CDR2 ANQGSEA. The CDR3 spans 13 residues. The CDR3 DNA is TGCAGCGTTGGGGGTGAGGGCTCCTACGAGCAGTACTTC. Translating it yields CSVGGEGSYEQYF.

This chain links TRBV5-1 with TRBJ2-3; the D is unclear. There are 15 residues in the CDR3. V shed 1 base and J shed 2 bases, with 11 bases lying between them. Germline assignment: CDR1 SGHRS and CDR2 YFSETQ. The CDR3: CASSLPVQNTDTQYF. The CDR3 bases are TGCGCCAGCAGCTTGCCAGTACAGAACACAGATACGCAGTATTTT.

The chain has TRBV28 and TRBJ2-3, with TRBD2 matching over 13 bases. Trimming removed 4 bases from V and 4 bases from J; junction bases left unmatched: 5. The germline V gene encodes CDR1 MDHEN and CDR2 SYDVKM. This CDR3 is 16 amino acids long. In nucleotides, the CDR3 is TGTGCCAGCAGTTCGGGGACTAGCGGGGACTCAGATACGCAGTATTTT. Amino acid sequence: CASSSGTSGDSDTQYF.

The V gene is TRBV6-1, the J gene TRBJ2-7; 9 bases are a match to TRBD1. Germline V gene lookup returns CDR1 MNHNS and CDR2 SASEGT. CDR3 length equals 14 residues. The V segment lost 5 bases and the J segment 2 bases; nucleotides outside the gene matches: 4. CDR3: CASSPTGGTYEQYF. The CDR3 DNA reads TGTGCCAGCAGTCCGACAGGGGGGACCTACGAGCAGTACTTC.

The chain employs TRBV18 and TRBJ1-6; D ambiguous. The V and J ends lost 3 bases and 7 bases respectively, with 13 bases between them. In germline, CDR1 is KGHSH, CDR2 LQKENI. This CDR3 is built from 15 residues. CDR3 protein: CASSPSAALNSPLHF. CDR3 DNA: TGTGCCAGCTCACCCTCGGCAGCGCTGAATTCACCCCTCCACTTT.

The sample holds a few counts of this clone. The chain uses TRBV19 and TRBJ2-1; TRBD2 matches 14 bases. The CDR3 totals 17 residues. V shed 6 bases, J shed 0 bases, and the junction held 4 bases outside the gene matches. CDR1 and CDR2 from the germline V gene are LNHDA and SQIVND (reference sequence). The CDR3 loop reads CASSSGLAGDSYNEQFF. The CDR3 DNA follows: TGTGCCAGTAGCTCGGGACTAGCGGGAGACTCCTACAATGAGCAGTTCTTC.

This clone occurred once. The V call is TRBV6-6, the J call TRBJ2-3, with D perhaps TRBD2 (5 bases). The germline V gene encodes CDR1 MNHNY and CDR2 SVGAGI (reference sequence). This CDR3 contains 15 residues. Deletions cut 0 bases from V and 0 bases from J, with 7 bases between. DNA of the CDR3: TGTGCCAGCAGTTACTCGAGGACTAGCACAGATACGCAGTATTTT. As protein: CASSYSRTSTDTQYF.

The V and J genes are TRBV7-9 and TRBJ2-5; D is unresolved. The CDR3 sequence is 13 residues long. Germline loops: CDR1 SEHNR, CDR2 FQNEAQ (reference sequence). The V end was cut by 4 bases, the J end by 5 bases, with 11 bases between. This CDR3 reads CASSSPGGETQYF. The CDR3 region has the DNA TGTGCCAGCAGCTCCCCGGGTGGGGAGACCCAGTACTTC. Variable domain in full (rest from reference TRBV7-9 and TRBJ2-5): DTGVSQNPRHKITKRGQNVTFRCDPISEHNRLYWYRQTLGQGPEFLTYFQNEAQLEKSRLLSDRFSAERPKGSFSTLEIQRTEQGDSAMYLCASSSPGGETQYFGPGTRLLVL.

The V and J genes are TRBV4-2 and TRBJ1-1; D might be TRBD1 (5 bases). The germline V gene encodes CDR1 LGHNA and CDR2 YNFKEQ. V was cut by 0 bases and J by 1 base, with 6 bases left in between. The CDR3 is made up of 14 amino acids. This CDR3 reads CASSQEGENTEAFF. CDR3 nucleotide sequence: TGTGCCAGCAGCCAAGAAGGGGAGAACACTGAAGCTTTCTTT.

The chain uses TRBV4-2 and TRBJ1-1; D is perhaps TRBD1 (5 bases). CDR3 length: 12 amino acids. Germline-derived CDR1 and CDR2 are LGHNA and YNFKEQ. Trimming pared 4 bases from V and 7 bases from J, leaving 10 bases between. CDR3 nucleotides: TGTGCCAGCAGCCCAAGTGACAGTGAAGCTTTCTTT. Its translation: CASSPSDSEAFF.

The chain carries TRBV5-5 and TRBJ2-2; D might be TRBD1 (6 bases). From germline, CDR1 is SGHKS and CDR2 YYEKEE (reference sequence). The V and J ends lost 2 bases and 5 bases respectively, with 13 bases between them. The CDR3 totals 15 residues. In nucleotides, the CDR3 is TGTGCCAGCAGCTTAAACAGGGTCGGGACCGGGGAGCTGTTTTTT. Amino acid sequence: CASSLNRVGTGELFF.